This T cell receptor beta chain was observed in a study of blood T cell repertoires in COVID-19. As for the study in general: Acute and convalescent COVID-19 samples came from the United States, Italy and Spain.

The CDR3 has 14 amino acids. Germline CDR1 and CDR2: SEHNR and FQNEAQ (reference sequence). Trimming cost V 11 bases and J 2 bases, with 15 bases left between them. Sequencing used immunoSEQ multiplex PCR; TCRdb keeps in-frame clones, though not all of them. The profile shows over 200,000 clones, about 91% of them singletons. The sequence was obtained from a man aged 25-45 years with acute or convalescent COVID-19. Sequencing was performed on peripheral blood. The chain recombines TRBV7-9 with TRBJ1-4; possibly TRBD1 for D (6 bases). In DNA form, the CDR3 reads TGTGCCTACCGGGTACAGGGCACTAATGAAAAACTGTTTTTT. Protein: CAYRVQGTNEKLFF. Supplemented by reference TRBV7-9 and TRBJ1-4, the full variable domain reads DTGVSQNPRHKITKRGQNVTFRCDPISEHNRLYWYRQTLGQGPEFLTYFQNEAQLEKSRLLSDRFSAERPKGSFSTLEIQRTEQGDSAMYLCAYRVQGTNEKLFFGSGTQLSVL.